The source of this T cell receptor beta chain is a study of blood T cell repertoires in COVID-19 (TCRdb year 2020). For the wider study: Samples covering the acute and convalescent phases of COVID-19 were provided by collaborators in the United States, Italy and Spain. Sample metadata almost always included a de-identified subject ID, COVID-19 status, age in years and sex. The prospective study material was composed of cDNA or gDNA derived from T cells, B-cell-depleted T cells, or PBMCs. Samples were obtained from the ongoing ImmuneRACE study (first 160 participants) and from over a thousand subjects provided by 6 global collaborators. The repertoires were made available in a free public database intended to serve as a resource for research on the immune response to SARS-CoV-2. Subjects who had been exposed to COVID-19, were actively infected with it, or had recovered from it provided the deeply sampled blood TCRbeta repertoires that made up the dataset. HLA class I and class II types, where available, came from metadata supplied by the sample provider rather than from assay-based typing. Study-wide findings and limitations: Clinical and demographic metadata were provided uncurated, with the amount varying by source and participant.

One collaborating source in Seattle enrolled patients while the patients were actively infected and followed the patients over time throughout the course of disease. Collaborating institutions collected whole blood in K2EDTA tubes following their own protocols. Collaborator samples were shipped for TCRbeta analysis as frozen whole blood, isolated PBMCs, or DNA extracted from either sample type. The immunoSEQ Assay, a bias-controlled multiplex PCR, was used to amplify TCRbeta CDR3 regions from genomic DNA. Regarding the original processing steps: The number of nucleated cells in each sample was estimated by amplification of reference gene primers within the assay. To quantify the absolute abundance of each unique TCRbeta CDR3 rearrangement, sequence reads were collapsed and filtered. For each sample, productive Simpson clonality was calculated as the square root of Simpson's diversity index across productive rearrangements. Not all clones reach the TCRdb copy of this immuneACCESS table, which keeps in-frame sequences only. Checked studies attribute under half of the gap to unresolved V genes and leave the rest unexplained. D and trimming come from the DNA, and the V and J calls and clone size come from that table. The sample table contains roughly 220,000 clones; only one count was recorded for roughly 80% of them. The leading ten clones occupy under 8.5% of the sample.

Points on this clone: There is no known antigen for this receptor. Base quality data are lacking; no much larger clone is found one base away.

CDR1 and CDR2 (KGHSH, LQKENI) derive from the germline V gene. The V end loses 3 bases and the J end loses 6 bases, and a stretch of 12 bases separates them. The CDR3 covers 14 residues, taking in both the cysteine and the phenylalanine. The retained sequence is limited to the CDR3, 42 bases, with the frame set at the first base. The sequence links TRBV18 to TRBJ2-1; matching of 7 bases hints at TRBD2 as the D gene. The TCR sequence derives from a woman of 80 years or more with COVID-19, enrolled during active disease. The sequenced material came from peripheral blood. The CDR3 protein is CASSPGGRGNEQFF. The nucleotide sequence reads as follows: TGTGCCAGCTCACCCGGGGGGCGGGGCAATGAGCAGTTCTTC.